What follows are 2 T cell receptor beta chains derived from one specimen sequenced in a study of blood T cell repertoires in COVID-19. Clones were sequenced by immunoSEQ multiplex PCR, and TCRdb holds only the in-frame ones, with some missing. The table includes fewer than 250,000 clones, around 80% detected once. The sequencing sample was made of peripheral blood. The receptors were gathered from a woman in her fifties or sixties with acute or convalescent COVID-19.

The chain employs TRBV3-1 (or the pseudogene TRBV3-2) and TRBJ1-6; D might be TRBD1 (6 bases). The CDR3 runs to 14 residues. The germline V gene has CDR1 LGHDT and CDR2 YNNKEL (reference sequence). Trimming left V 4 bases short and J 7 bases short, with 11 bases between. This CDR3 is CASSRATGNSPLHF. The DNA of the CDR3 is TGTGCCAGCAGCCGAGCAACAGGGAATTCACCCCTCCACTTT.

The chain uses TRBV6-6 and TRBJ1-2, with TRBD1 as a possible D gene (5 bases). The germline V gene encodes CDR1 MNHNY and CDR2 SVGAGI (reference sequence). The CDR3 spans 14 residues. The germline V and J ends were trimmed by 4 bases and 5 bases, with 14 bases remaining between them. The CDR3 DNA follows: TGTGCCAGCAGTTCGCTACTCGGGGGGTATGGCTACACCTTC. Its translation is CASSSLLGGYGYTF.